Each of the 14 T cell receptor beta chains below was sequenced from the same sample in a study of cytomegalovirus exposure and HLA in healthy donors. The PCR ran on 60 Vbeta and 13 Jbeta primers. The method was immunoSEQ multiplex PCR; TCRdb's version includes in-frame clones alone and lacks a portion of them. The sample records 50,000 or so clones, 77% being singletons. Source material: PBMCs. The origin of the receptors is a middle-aged woman in good health and CMV-seropositive.

This clone was seen a few times. In DNA form, the CDR3 reads TGTGCCAGCAGTCCGAAGACTAGCGGGGCGTACGAGCAGTACTTC. It translates to CASSPKTSGAYEQYF. The rearrangement links TRBV28 to TRBJ2-7, with 11 bases lining up with TRBD2. The CDR3 has 15 amino acids. The germline gives CDR1 MDHEN, CDR2 SYDVKM. V dropped 5 bases and J dropped 4; count of bases not matched to a gene: 7.

The chain couples TRBV28 to TRBJ2-1; 11 bases agree with TRBD2. The V gene's germline CDR1 is MDHEN and CDR2 SYDVKM. The J segment lost 1 base and the V segment lost 8 bases, leaving 7 bases of the junction unmatched. The CDR3 is 16 residues long. The CDR3 here is CASGLLAGGSYNEQFF. In DNA, the CDR3 is TGTGCCAGCGGCCTCCTAGCGGGGGGATCCTACAATGAGCAGTTCTTC.

The chain is built from TRBV2 and TRBJ2-7; D remains unclear. V was cut by 7 bases and J by 2 bases, with 6 bases left in between. This CDR3 spans 11 amino acids. Germline lookup yields CDR1 SNHLY and CDR2 FYNNEI. CDR3 sequence reads: CASMAAYEQYF. In nucleotides, the CDR3 is TGTGCCAGCATGGCCGCCTACGAGCAGTACTTC.

V is TRBV6-4 and J is TRBJ2-3; tentatively, D is TRBD1 (5 bases). Germline V gene lookup returns CDR1 MRHNA and CDR2 SNTAGT. The CDR3 is 15 amino acids. The V gene lost 3 bases and the J gene lost 2 bases, with 12 bases spanning the gap. CDR3 protein: CASSEGRTHTDTQYF. In DNA form, the CDR3 reads TGTGCCAGCAGTGAGGGGCGCACACACACAGATACGCAGTATTTT.

A few counts support this clone. The rearrangement joins TRBV5-1 to TRBJ2-7; the D gene is possibly TRBD2 (5 bases). Per germline, CDR1 SGHRS and CDR2 YFSETQ. Trimming shortened V by 0 bases and J by 5 bases, and 6 bases separated the two germline ends. This CDR3 spans 12 amino acids. This CDR3 reads CASSLVEDEQYF. In DNA, the CDR3 is TGCGCCAGCAGCTTGGTGGAGGACGAGCAGTACTTC.

The CDR3 loop reads CASSLGLPLQETQYF. DNA of the CDR3: TGTGCCAGCAGCTTAGGTCTTCCTCTTCAAGAGACCCAGTACTTC. The chain couples TRBV7-9 to TRBJ2-5; D remains ambiguous. V lost 1 base to trimming and J lost 2 bases, with 11 bases between them. The V gene's germline CDR1 is SEHNR and CDR2 FQNEAQ (reference sequence). The CDR3 is 15 amino acids. The whole variable domain, remainder taken from reference TRBV7-9 and TRBJ2-5, is DTGVSQNPRHKITKRGQNVTFRCDPISEHNRLYWYRQTLGQGPEFLTYFQNEAQLEKSRLLSDRFSAERPKGSFSTLEIQRTEQGDSAMYLCASSLGLPLQETQYFGPGTRLLVL.

The chain's CDR3 is CASSVIQGIDTQYF. For the CDR3, the DNA is TGTGCCAGCAGCGTAATCCAGGGCATAGATACGCAGTATTTT. This rearrangement joins TRBV7-8 to TRBJ2-3; the D gene is possibly TRBD1 (5 bases). Between the trimmed V and J ends, which lost 5 bases and 5 bases, there was a span of 14 bases. Germline CDR1 and CDR2: SGHVS and FQNEAQ. The CDR3 length is 14 residues.

This chain joins TRBV4-3 and TRBJ2-1; 10 bases align to TRBD2. This CDR3 region has 15 residues. Germline V CDR1 and CDR2: LGHNA, YSLEER. With 5 bases clipped from V and 4 bases from J, the junction kept 5 bases outside the gene matches. The CDR3 nucleotides read TGCGCCAGCAGCTTCCGGACTAGCGGTTACAATGAGCAGTTCTTC. Its protein product is CASSFRTSGYNEQFF.

CDR3 region: CASSLSSLQPQHF. CDR3 nucleotides: TGTGCCAGCAGTTTATCCTCCCTCCAGCCCCAGCATTTT. The chain recombines TRBV27 with TRBJ1-5; D call uncertain. Germline lookup yields CDR1 MNHEY and CDR2 SMNVEV (reference sequence). Trimming took off 0 bases at V and 7 bases at J, with 7 bases between the two ends. The CDR3 runs to 13 residues.

V gene TRBV28 combines with J gene TRBJ1-1, with TRBD1 identical over 8 bases. Trimming removed 10 bases from V and 9 bases from J; junction bases left unmatched: 13. Germline lookup yields CDR1 MDHEN and CDR2 SYDVKM. CDR3 length: 13 residues. In DNA form, the CDR3 reads TGTGCCACCCTCACAGGGGGGCGATCACAAGCTTTCTTT. This gives the protein CATLTGGRSQAFF.

This clone was seen a few times. This sequence joins TRBV30 and TRBJ1-3, with D possibly being TRBD1 (5 bases). The CDR3 length is 13 residues. Trimming removed 3 bases from V and 4 bases from J, with 10 bases in between. Germline loops: CDR1 GTSNPN, CDR2 SVGIG (reference sequence). This CDR3 is CAWRVAGGNTIYF. The CDR3 coding sequence is TGTGCCTGGAGGGTGGCAGGGGGAAACACCATATATTTT. The complete variable domain, with remaining parts taken from reference TRBV30 and TRBJ1-3, reads SQTIHQWPATLVQPVGSPLSLECTVEGTSNPNLYWYRQAAGRGLQLLFYSVGIGQISSEVPQNLSASRPQDRQFILSSKKLLLSDSGFYLCAWRVAGGNTIYFGEGSWLTVV.

A single count supports this clone. This rearrangement joins TRBV10-3 to TRBJ1-3; no firm D call. The germline CDR1 and CDR2 sequences are ENHRY and SYGVKD. This CDR3 spans 17 amino acids. V lost 0 bases and J 1 base, leaving 13 bases between the germline ends. The CDR3 nucleotides read TGTGCCATCAGTGAGTCTTGGGCCCCTACTTCTGGAAACACCATATATTTT. It codes for CAISESWAPTSGNTIYF.

The chain joins TRBV9 to TRBJ2-4, with 13 nucleotides matching TRBD2. Germline CDR1 SGDLS, CDR2 YYNGEE. V was clipped by 4 bases and J by 1 base; unmatched bases: 11. This CDR3 region has 19 residues. CDR3 sequence (DNA): TGTGCCAGCAGCTCCCGGACTAGCGGGGGAGGAGGGGCCAAAAACATTCAGTACTTC. Translation gives CASSSRTSGGGGAKNIQYF.

The chain links TRBV30 to TRBJ1-1; D remains ambiguous. The length of the CDR3 is 14 residues. Germline V gene data show CDR1 as GTSNPN and CDR2 as SVGIG (reference sequence). Trimming shortened V by 2 bases and J by 2 bases, and 12 bases separated the two germline ends. The CDR3 reads CAWSIYPRNTEAFF. The CDR3 DNA reads TGTGCCTGGAGTATCTACCCCCGAAACACTGAAGCTTTCTTT.